The 9 T cell receptor beta chains presented below share a single source sample, sequenced in a study of blood T cell repertoires in COVID-19. Only in-frame clones appear in the TCRdb table, and some are missing; sequencing was by immunoSEQ multiplex PCR. The sample holds approximately 70,000 clones, about 90% seen once. The sequencing sample was made of peripheral blood. The receptor source for this set is a woman in her forties or fifties with COVID-19, enrolled during active disease.

In its sample, this clone was seen once. V usage is TRBV12-3 or TRBV12-4 and J usage is TRBJ1-4; D uncertain. With 5 bases removed from V and 4 bases from J, the gap between germline ends came to 8 bases. This CDR3 contains 13 residues. This CDR3 is CASSIGSNEKLFF. The DNA of the CDR3 is TGTGCCAGCAGTATCGGGAGTAATGAAAAACTGTTTTTT.

The J gene is TRBJ2-2, the V gene TRBV5-1; no firm D call. Trimming stripped 3 bases from V and 2 bases from J, with 5 bases between. CDR1 is SGHRS, CDR2 YFSETQ, per germline. CDR3 length equals 13 residues. The CDR3 bases are TGCGCCAGCAGCTCGACTAACACCGGGGAGCTGTTTTTT. Its translation: CASSSTNTGELFF. Full variable domain (outside the CDR3, taken from reference TRBV5-1 and TRBJ2-2): KAGVTQTPRYLIKTRGQQVTLSCSPISGHRSVSWYQQTPGQGLQFLFEYFSETQRNKGNFPGRFSGRQFSNSRSEMNVSTLELGDSALYLCASSSTNTGELFFGEGSRLTVL.

J is TRBJ2-5 and V is TRBV7-8, with 7 bases lining up with TRBD1. Trimming took 5 bases from V and 5 from J; bases not matched to a gene: 11. The germline gives CDR1 SGHVS, CDR2 FQNEAQ. The CDR3 has 15 residues. CDR3: CASSRQGGSRETQYF. CDR3 nucleotide sequence: TGTGCCAGCAGCCGACAGGGCGGCTCCCGGGAGACCCAGTACTTC. Complete variable domain (other parts from reference TRBV7-8 and TRBJ2-5): GAGVSQSPRYKVAKRGQDVALRCDPISGHVSLFWYQQALGQGPEFLTYFQNEAQLDKSGLPSDRFFAERPEGSVSTLKIQRTQQEDSAVYLCASSRQGGSRETQYFGPGTRLLVL.

The chain carries TRBV5-8 and TRBJ2-7; no clear D gene. V was trimmed by 2 bases and J by 5 bases, leaving 5 bases between them. CDR3 length: 11 residues. Germline V gene sequence: CDR1 SGHTS, CDR2 YDEGEE. CDR3 coding DNA: TGTGCCAGCAGCTTACTGGACGAGCAGTACTTC. Its protein product is CASSLLDEQYF.

The chain carries TRBV24-1 and TRBJ1-5; TRBD1 might be the D (6 bases). The CDR3 loop spans 14 amino acids. The V end was cut by 6 bases, the J end by 6 bases, with 14 bases between. Germline CDR1 and CDR2: KGHDR and SFDVKD. The CDR3 sequence is CATSQGPGGQPQHF. CDR3 in DNA: TGTGCCACCAGTCAGGGGCCGGGCGGTCAGCCCCAGCATTTT.

The gene calls are TRBV5-8 and TRBJ2-1; a weak D match, TRBD1 (6 bases). V dropped 6 bases and J dropped 5 bases, with 9 bases sitting between them. The CDR3 runs 12 residues. The germline V gene encodes CDR1 SGHTS and CDR2 YDEGEE. The CDR3, as DNA: TGTGCCAGCAACAACAGGGACAATGAGCAGTTCTTC. Translating it yields CASNNRDNEQFF. Filled out from reference TRBV5-8 and TRBJ2-1, the complete variable domain reads EAGVTQSPTHLIKTRGQQATLRCSPISGHTSVYWYQQALGLGLQFLLWYDEGEERNRGNFPPRFSGRQFPNYSSELNVNALELEDSALYLCASNNRDNEQFFGPGTRLTVL.

This chain joins TRBV7-6 and TRBJ2-6; D unresolved. From germline, CDR1 is SGHVS and CDR2 FNYEAQ. The CDR3 length is 17 residues. Trimming cost V 4 bases and J 0 bases, with 13 bases left between them. The CDR3 sequence: CASSSLPQNSGANVLTF. DNA for the CDR3: TGTGCCAGCAGCTCTCTACCACAGAACTCTGGGGCCAACGTCCTGACTTTC.

V is TRBV5-5 and J is TRBJ2-5; D might be TRBD1 (6 bases). The CDR3 totals 12 residues. The germline gives CDR1 SGHKS, CDR2 YYEKEE (reference sequence). With 7 bases removed from V and 2 bases from J, the gap between germline ends came to 9 bases. The CDR3: CASVDRQETQYF. CDR3 sequence (DNA): TGTGCCAGCGTGGACAGACAAGAGACCCAGTACTTC.

The genes are TRBV9 and TRBJ2-1, with 8 bases lining up with TRBD2. The CDR3 is 17 amino acids. Unmatched junction bases numbered 10, after V lost 0 bases and J lost 5 bases. Germline V gene data show CDR1 as SGDLS and CDR2 as YYNGEE. The CDR3 nucleotides read TGTGCCAGCAGCGTAGATCCCCCGGGAGGGTTAAACAATGAGCAGTTCTTC. Protein sequence: CASSVDPPGGLNNEQFF.